This T cell receptor beta chain was sequenced during a study of glioma-infiltrating T cells. The iRepertoire nested amplicon-rescue multiplex PCR amplified TCR alpha and beta CDR3s from RNA. TCRdb independently ran MiXCR on the multiplex PCR reads; one entry per CDR3 protein. The sample lists approximately 120,000 distinct CDR3 sequences, 23% occurring once. This clonotype was counted only a few times. This CDR3 contains 15 residues. CDR1 LGHNA and CDR2 YNFKEQ come from the germline V gene. V shed 1 base and J 9 bases; nucleotides not matched to a gene: 9. The sequence was obtained from a human donor with low-grade glioma or glioblastoma, undergoing nonglioma brain surgery, or in good health (not recorded which). The chain is built from TRBV4-2 and TRBJ2-1, with 7 nucleotides matching TRBD2. The sample taken for sequencing was glioma tissue, nonneoplastic brain tissue, or PBMCs (not recorded which). The CDR3 reads CASSQVGGESIEQFF. CDR3 nucleotides: TGTGCCAGCAGCCAAGTGGGGGGGGAGTCTATTGAGCAGTTCTTC.